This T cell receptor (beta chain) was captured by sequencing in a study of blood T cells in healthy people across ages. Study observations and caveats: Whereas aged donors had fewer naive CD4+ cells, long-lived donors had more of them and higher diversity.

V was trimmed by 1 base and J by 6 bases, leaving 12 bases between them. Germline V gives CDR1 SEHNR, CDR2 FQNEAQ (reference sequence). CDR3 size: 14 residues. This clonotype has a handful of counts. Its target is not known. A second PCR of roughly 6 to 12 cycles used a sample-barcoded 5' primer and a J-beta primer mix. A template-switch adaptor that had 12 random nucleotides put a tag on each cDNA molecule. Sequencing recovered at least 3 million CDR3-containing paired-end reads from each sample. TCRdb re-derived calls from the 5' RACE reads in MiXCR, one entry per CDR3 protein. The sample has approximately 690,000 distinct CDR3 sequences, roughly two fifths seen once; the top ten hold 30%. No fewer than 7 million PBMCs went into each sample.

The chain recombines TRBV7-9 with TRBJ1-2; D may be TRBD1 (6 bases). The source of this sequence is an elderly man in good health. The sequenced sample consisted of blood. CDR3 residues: CASSLDGRDNGYTF. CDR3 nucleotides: TGTGCCAGCAGCTTAGATGGCAGGGACAATGGCTACACCTTC.